This T cell receptor beta chain was obtained from a study of blood T cells in healthy people across ages. Study-wide points: Bulk PBMC profiling left naive and antigen-experienced comparisons inconclusive.

CDR1 is SGHRS, CDR2 YFSETQ, per germline. There are 14 residues in the CDR3. Between the trimmed V and J ends, which lost 2 bases and 2 bases, there was a span of 10 bases. This clonotype was seen more than once but under ten times. Its matching antigen is unknown. Together with a sample-barcoded 5' primer, a J-beta primer mix was included in a second PCR lasting about 7 to 11 cycles. Unique molecular identifiers of 12 random nucleotides labeled each cDNA. CDR3-containing paired-end reads numbered at least 2.5 million in each sample. One entry per CDR3 protein results from TCRdb running MiXCR on the 5' RACE reads. Of more than 900,000 distinct CDR3 sequences listed, 25% to 35% are singletons. These data were likewise used in another study, on T cells of mothers and their children.

V gene TRBV5-1 combines with J gene TRBJ1-2, with D uncertain. Sequencing input: blood. The clonotype originates from a middle-aged woman in good health. The CDR3 spells CASSLDLSNYGYTF. The DNA for the CDR3 is TGCGCCAGCAGCTTAGACCTTTCGAACTATGGCTACACCTTC.